This T cell receptor beta chain was obtained from a study of shared clonotypes between healthy human individuals. Broader study findings: Memory subsets generally showed smaller estimated richness than naive subsets did. Among several donors, approximately 5% of naive CD4 clonotypes were found in common.

A CD45RA+ naive subset and a CD45RA-negative memory subset were split from CD4+ cells. In the case of this clone: Its antigen is still unknown.

Profiled with immunoSEQ multiplex PCR; TCRdb holds only in-frame clones, not every one. The sample includes more than 2,000,000 clones, around 90% of them seen just once. CDR3 length: 17 residues. Trimming shortened V by 4 bases and J by 0 bases, and 16 bases separated the two germline ends. Germline values: CDR1 LNHDA, CDR2 SQIVND (reference sequence). This TCR came from a man younger than 35 in good health. Sequenced input: naive CD4+ T cells sorted from blood. As for subset: CD45RA+ positively selected. The chain couples TRBV19 to TRBJ2-1, with D possibly called TRBD1 or TRBD2 (5 bases each). The CDR3 here is CASSTPKKGSSYNEQFF. The DNA for the CDR3 is TGTGCCAGTAGTACCCCAAAAAAGGGGAGCTCCTACAATGAGCAGTTCTTC.